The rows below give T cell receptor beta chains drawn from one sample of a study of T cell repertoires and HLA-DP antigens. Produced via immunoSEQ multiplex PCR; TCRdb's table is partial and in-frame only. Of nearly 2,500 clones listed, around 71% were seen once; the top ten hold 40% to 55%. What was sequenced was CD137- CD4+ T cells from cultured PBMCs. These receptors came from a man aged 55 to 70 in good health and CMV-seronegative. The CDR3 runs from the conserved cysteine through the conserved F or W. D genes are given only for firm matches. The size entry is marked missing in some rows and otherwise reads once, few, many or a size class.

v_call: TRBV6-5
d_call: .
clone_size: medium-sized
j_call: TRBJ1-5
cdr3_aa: CASSYSPDQPQHF
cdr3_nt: TGTGCCAGCAGTTACTCCCCGGATCAGCCCCAGCATTTT

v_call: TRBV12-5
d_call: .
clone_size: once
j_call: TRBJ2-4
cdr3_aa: CASGLVSGGIQYF
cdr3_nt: TGTGCTAGTGGTTTGGTGAGTGGGGGCATTCAGTACTTC

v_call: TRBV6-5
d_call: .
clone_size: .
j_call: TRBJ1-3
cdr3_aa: CASSVGSSGNTIYF
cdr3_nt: TGTGCCAGCAGTGTCGGTAGCTCTGGAAACACCATATATTTT

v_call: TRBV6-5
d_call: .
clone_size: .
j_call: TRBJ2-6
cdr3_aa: CASSPQTGANVLTF
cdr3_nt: TGTGCCAGCAGCCCGCAGACCGGGGCCAACGTCCTGACTTTC

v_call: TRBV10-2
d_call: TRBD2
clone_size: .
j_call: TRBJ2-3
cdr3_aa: CASSEAGGPEDTQYF
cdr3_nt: TGCGCCAGCAGTGAGGCGGGGGGGCCTGAGGATACGCAGTATTTT

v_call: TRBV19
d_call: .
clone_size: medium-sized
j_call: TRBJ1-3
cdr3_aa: CASSTHRNRQSSGNTIYF
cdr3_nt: TGTGCCAGTAGTACCCATAGAAACCGGCAGAGCTCTGGAAACACCATATATTTT

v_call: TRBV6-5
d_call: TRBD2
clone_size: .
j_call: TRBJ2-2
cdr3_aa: CASSYSQGGPGELFF
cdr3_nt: TGTGCCAGCAGTTACAGTCAGGGAGGGCCCGGGGAGCTGTTTTTT

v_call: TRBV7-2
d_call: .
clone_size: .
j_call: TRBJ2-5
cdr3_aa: CASSLVRQETQYF
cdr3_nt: TGTGCCAGCAGCTTAGTTCGGCAGGAGACCCAGTACTTC

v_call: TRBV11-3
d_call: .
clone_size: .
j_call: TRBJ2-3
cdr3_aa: CASSTRTRTEYF
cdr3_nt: TGTGCCAGCAGCACAAGAACCAGGACGGAGTATTTT

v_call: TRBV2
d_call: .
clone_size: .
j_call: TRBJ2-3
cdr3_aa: CASSDALGSTDTQYF
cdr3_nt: TGTGCCAGCAGTGATGCTCTTGGCAGCACAGATACGCAGTATTTT

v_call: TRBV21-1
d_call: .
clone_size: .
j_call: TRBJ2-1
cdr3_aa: CASSPGTRLF
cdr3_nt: TGTGCCAGCAGCCCCGGGACACGGCTCTTC

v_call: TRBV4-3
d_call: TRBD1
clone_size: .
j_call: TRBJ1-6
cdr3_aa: CASSRVSGTGASPLHF
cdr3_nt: TGCGCCAGCAGCCGCGTCTCCGGGACAGGTGCTTCACCCCTCCACTTT

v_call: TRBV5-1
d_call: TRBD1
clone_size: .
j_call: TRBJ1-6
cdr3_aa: CASSPSGTGTPLHF
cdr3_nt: TGCGCCAGCAGTCCTTCCGGGACAGGGACACCCCTCCACTTT

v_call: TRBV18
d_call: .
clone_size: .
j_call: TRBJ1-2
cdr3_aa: CASSPGTGAATSNYGYTF
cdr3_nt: TGTGCCAGCTCACCCGGGACGGGGGCAGCCACCTCTAACTATGGCTACACCTTC

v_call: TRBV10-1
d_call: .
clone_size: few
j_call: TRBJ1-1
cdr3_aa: CASDTEAFF
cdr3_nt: TGCGCCAGTGACACTGAAGCTTTCTTT

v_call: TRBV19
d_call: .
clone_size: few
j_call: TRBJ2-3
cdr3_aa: CASSKLGDTQYF
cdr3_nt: TGTGCCAGTAGTAAGTTGGGAGATACGCAGTATTTT

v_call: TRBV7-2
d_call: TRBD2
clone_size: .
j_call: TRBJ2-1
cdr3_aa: CASSPRLATTFYNEQFF
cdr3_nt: TGTGCCAGCAGCCCTCGACTAGCAACAACCTTTTACAATGAGCAGTTCTTC

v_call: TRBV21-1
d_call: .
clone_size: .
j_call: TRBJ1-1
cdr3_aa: CASSKSRSEGTEAFF
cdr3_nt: TGTGCCAGCAGCAAATCTCGGTCGGAGGGGACTGAAGCTTTCTTT

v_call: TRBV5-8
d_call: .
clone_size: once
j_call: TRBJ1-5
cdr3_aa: CASWAGPSGNQPQHF
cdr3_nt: TGTGCCAGCTGGGCGGGGCCCTCCGGCAATCAGCCCCAGCATTTT

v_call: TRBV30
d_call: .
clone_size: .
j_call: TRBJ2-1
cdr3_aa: CAWSKQSGVGGEQFF
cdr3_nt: TGTGCCTGGAGTAAACAAAGTGGGGTGGGCGGTGAGCAGTTCTTC

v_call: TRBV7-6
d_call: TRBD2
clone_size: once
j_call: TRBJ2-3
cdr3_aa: CASSFSLRASGTTDTQYF
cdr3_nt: TGTGCCAGCAGCTTTAGTCTTCGGGCTAGCGGAACCACAGATACGCAGTATTTT

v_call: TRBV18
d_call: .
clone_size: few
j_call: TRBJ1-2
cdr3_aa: CASSPEADRRDGYTF
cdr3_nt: TGTGCCAGCTCACCAGAAGCCGACAGACGCGATGGCTACACCTTC

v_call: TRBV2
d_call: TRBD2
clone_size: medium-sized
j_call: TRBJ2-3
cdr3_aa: CASSTWTSGDTDTQYF
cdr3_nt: TGTGCCAGCAGCACCTGGACTAGCGGAGACACAGATACGCAGTATTTT

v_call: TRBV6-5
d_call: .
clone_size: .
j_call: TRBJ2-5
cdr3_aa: CASSPSSGETQYF
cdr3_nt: TGTGCCAGCAGTCCCTCCAGCGGGGAGACCCAGTACTTC

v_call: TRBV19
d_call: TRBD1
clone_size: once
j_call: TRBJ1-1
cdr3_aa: CASTNRGRRNTEAFF
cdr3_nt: TGTGCCAGTACTAACAGGGGGCGGCGGAACACTGAAGCTTTCTTT

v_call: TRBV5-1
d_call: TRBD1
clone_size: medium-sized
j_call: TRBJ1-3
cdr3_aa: CASSLFQGATSGNTIYF
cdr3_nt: TGCGCCAGCAGCTTGTTCCAGGGGGCAACCTCTGGAAACACCATATATTTT

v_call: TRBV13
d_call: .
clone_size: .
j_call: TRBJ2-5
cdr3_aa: CASSLGGSETQYF
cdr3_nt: TGTGCCAGCAGCTTAGGGGGCTCGGAGACCCAGTACTTC

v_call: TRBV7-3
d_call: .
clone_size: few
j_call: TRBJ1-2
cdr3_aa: CASSLTPGLEGYTF
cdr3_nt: TGTGCCAGCAGCTTAACGCCAGGCCTGGAGGGCTACACCTTC

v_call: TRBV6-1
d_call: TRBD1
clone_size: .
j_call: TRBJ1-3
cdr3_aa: CASSENRGNTIYF
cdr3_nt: TGTGCCAGCAGTGAGAACAGGGGGAACACCATATATTTT

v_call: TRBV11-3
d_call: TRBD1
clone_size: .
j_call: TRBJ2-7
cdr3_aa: CASSYRQGSTYEQYF
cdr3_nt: TGTGCCAGCAGCTATCGACAGGGTTCTACCTACGAGCAGTACTTC

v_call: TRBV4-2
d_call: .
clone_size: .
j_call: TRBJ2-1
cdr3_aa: CASSQSPNNEQFF
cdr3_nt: TGTGCCAGCAGCCAATCTCCAAACAATGAGCAGTTCTTC

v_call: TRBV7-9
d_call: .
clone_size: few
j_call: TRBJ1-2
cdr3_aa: CASSGTSYGYTF
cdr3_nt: TGTGCCAGCAGCGGGACCTCCTATGGCTACACCTTC

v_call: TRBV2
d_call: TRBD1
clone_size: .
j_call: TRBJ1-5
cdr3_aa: CASTPETGGNQPQHF
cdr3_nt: TGTGCCAGCACCCCGGAGACAGGGGGGAATCAGCCCCAGCATTTT

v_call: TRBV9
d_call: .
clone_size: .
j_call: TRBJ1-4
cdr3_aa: CASSRDKGEKLFF
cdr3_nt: TGTGCCAGCAGCCGGGACAAAGGAGAAAAACTGTTTTTT

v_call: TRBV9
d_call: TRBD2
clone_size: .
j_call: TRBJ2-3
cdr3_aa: CASSTLAGGTDTQYF
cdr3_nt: TGTGCCAGCAGCACCTTAGCGGGGGGCACAGATACGCAGTATTTT